This T cell receptor beta chain was profiled in a study of blood T cell repertoires in COVID-19. Sequencing used immunoSEQ multiplex PCR; TCRdb keeps in-frame clones, though not all of them. Of tens of thousands of clones detected, around 80% appear once; the ten largest clones hold about 25%. The CDR3 is 16 residues long. Germline lookup yields CDR1 SGHNT and CDR2 YYREEE (reference sequence). The V gene end was trimmed by 4 bases and the J gene end by 2 bases; junction bases not matched to a gene: 10. The sample comprised peripheral blood. The rearrangement links TRBV5-4 to TRBJ2-5; 8 bases fit TRBD2. This clonotype was sampled from a human donor in a cohort sampled during active COVID-19. CDR3: CASSQSGGGTQETQYF. Written as DNA, the CDR3 is TGTGCCAGCAGCCAGTCTGGCGGGGGGACTCAAGAGACCCAGTACTTC. Full variable domain (remainder filled in from reference TRBV5-4 and TRBJ2-5): ETGVTQSPTHLIKTRGQQVTLRCSSQSGHNTVSWYQQALGQGPQFIFQYYREEENGRGNFPPRFSGLQFPNYSSELNVNALELDDSALYLCASSQSGGGTQETQYFGPGTRLLVL.